This T cell receptor beta chain was identified during a study of cytomegalovirus exposure and HLA in healthy donors. Study-level information: There were just under 400 genotyped donors. Of these, 81% fell in the genetic ancestry cluster associated with self-reported Caucasian donors.

This clone was found once. The antigen remains unidentified. In germline, CDR1 is SGHNT, CDR2 YENEEA. The CDR3 contains 14 residues. The ends were cut back, 4 bases at V and 7 bases at J, with 16 bases in the middle. This PCR relied on a set of 60 Vbeta primers and 13 Jbeta primers. The repertoire was sequenced with immunoSEQ multiplex PCR; TCRdb's copy has only in-frame clones and lacks some. This table has 100,000 to 150,000 clones, roughly 82% appearing once. Regarding the study as a whole: The listing of roughly 160 TCR beta chains classed them as cytomegalovirus-associated. An apparent linkage of common viral pathogens to several of the most significant clusters emerged in a later analysis. Associated with HLA alleles at 0.05 false discovery rate in a later analysis were about 17,000 TCR beta sequences.

This chain links TRBV11-3 with TRBJ2-5; a possible D gene is TRBD2 (7 bases). The sequenced sample consisted of PBMCs. This clonotype was sampled from a woman between 55 and 75 years old in good health and CMV-seropositive. CDR3 sequence: CASSSQGGGGTQYF. CDR3 coding DNA: TGTGCCAGCAGCTCACAGGGTGGGGGGGGGACCCAGTACTTC.